Sequencing of this T cell receptor (beta chain) was carried out in a study of blood T cell repertoires in COVID-19. Turning to the study itself: Sites across the United States, Italy and Spain contributed samples from acute and convalescent COVID-19. The analysed material was cDNA or gDNA that came from T cells, B-cell-depleted T cells, or PBMCs.

The CDR3 runs to 14 residues. V lost 5 bases to trimming and J lost 5 bases, with 13 bases between them. Germline loops: CDR1 SGHTA, CDR2 FQGTGA. Sequencing was performed with immunoSEQ multiplex PCR; in TCRdb, only in-frame clones are kept and a portion is missing. This table holds fewer than 300,000 clones, roughly 90% found once. The chain employs TRBV7-3 and TRBJ2-1, with D maybe TRBD2 (6 bases). The source is a woman younger than 45 with COVID-19, enrolled during active disease. The sample consisted of peripheral blood. The CDR3 region has the DNA TGTGCCAGCAGCGCACGACTAGGAAACAATGAGCAGTTCTTC. Its protein product is CASSARLGNNEQFF.